The TCR beta chain under discussion was sequenced for a study of PD-1 blockade in classical Hodgkin lymphoma (dated by TCRdb to about 2020). In the study overall: Nivolumab dosing was 3 mg/kg intravenously every 2 weeks, continuing until either disease progression or unacceptable toxicity. The study used TCR beta sequencing and CyTOF to define a peripheral blood immune signature of response to PD-1 blockade in classical Hodgkin lymphoma. The paper's findings and limits, for the study overall: CD4+ but not CD8+ TCR diversity rose significantly by C4D1 (p=0.0027 vs p=0.16), most apparent in complete responders (p=0.02). Baseline TCR diversity was reported to be lower in newly diagnosed patients than in healthy donors, and even lower in relapsed/refractory patients. Only a single clinical trial cohort was studied, and what caused the repertoire differences, possibly disease activity or prior therapy, remained undefined. Lower diversity was seen in patients whose nivolumab began less than 1 year after ASCT, and these patients were left out of later analyses so that immune reconstitution would not confound the results. Trial patients achieving complete response had baseline diversity similar to newly diagnosed patients, whereas partial responders and progressors had significantly lower diversity.

The time point label of this sample denotes: cycle 2 day 1 (C2D1) of nivolumab. Relapse after autologous stem cell transplantation had occurred in all trial patients, and cohorts A, B and C were distinguished by prior brentuximab vedotin exposure. The trial cohort comprised 56 patients with relapsed/refractory classical Hodgkin lymphoma whose best overall responses were complete response, partial response or progressive disease. Single-agent nivolumab was administered to trial patients in the multi-cohort phase II CheckMate 205 trial. Best overall response was determined by an independent review committee according to the 2007 International Working Group response criteria. Trial PBMCs were collected just before the start of nivolumab (C1D1) and during therapy at cycle 2 day 1 and cycle 4 day 1. After peripheral blood was drawn into 8 mL Vacutainer Cell Preparation Tubes, PBMCs were isolated by centrifugation and then cryopreserved.

The Qiagen DNeasy kit was used to extract genomic DNA both from unsorted PBMCs and from the negatively selected CD4+ and CD8+ fractions. Amplification of TCR beta CDR3 regions was done by immunoSEQ multiplex PCR with primers that anneal to V and J segments. A synthetic immune receptor repertoire was used to minimize amplification bias, and remaining bias was computationally removed after sequencing. The study's processing was this. Repertoire diversity was quantified as the Shannon entropy index using custom Python scripts. Unsorted, CD4+ and CD8+ repertoires were examined separately, except in combined analyses, for which CD4+ and CD8+ sequences were merged in silico. Clonal expansion was defined as a frequency increase of at least 2-fold after treatment compared with C1D1, and clones undetected at baseline were assigned a pseudocount of 0.5. Clones with 0 or 1 copy at C1D1 were classified as singleton clones, and clones with 2 or more copies were classified as non-singleton clones. Clones expanded in unsorted samples were annotated as CD4+, CD8+ or unknown by matching protein sequences in sorted samples from the same patient. Wilcoxon tests were applied to paired samples to test diversity changes from C1D1 to C4D1. TCRdb carries this immuneACCESS record with in-frame sequences only. Its versions omit some clonotypes, under half of them owing to an unresolved V gene in the studies checked, with the rest unexplained. V and J calls plus clone size are reproduced from that table; the DNA served to infer D and trimming. Present in this sample are around 20,000 clones, over 65% of which were seen just once. The ten largest account for roughly 40% of the sample.

Per the germline V gene, MGHRA is the CDR1 and YSYEKL is the CDR2. From the cysteine up to the phenylalanine, the CDR3 has a length of 15 residues. Only the CDR3 portion is preserved as DNA: 45 bases, with reading frame beginning at the first base. V is clipped by 0 bases and J by 3 bases, and the sequence between their germline boundaries is 11 bases long. Concerning this clone itself: The antigen it recognizes is unknown. The sample holds no much larger clone one base away, and base qualities are not on file.

The chain joins TRBV4-1 to TRBJ1-2; the D gene is possibly TRBD1, with 5 bases matching. The clonotype comes from a human donor with classical Hodgkin lymphoma. Sequencing used peripheral blood mononuclear cells (PBMCs), obtained before the second cycle of nivolumab. The bases read TGCGCCAGCAGCCAAGATGATGGGGGGTACTATGGCTACACCTTC. This yields the protein CASSQDDGGYYGYTF.